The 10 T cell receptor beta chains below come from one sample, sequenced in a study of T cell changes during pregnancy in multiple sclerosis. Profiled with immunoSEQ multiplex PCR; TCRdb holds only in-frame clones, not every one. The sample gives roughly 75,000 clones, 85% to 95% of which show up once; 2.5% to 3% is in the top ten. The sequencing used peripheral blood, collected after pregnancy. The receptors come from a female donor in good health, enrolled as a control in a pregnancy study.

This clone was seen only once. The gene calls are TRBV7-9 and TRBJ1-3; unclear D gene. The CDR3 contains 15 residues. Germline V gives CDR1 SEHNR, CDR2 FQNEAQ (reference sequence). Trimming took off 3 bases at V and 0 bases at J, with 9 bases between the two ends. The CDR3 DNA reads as TGTGCCAGCAGCTTTTCAGGAAGCTCTGGAAACACCATATATTTT. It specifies CASSFSGSSGNTIYF. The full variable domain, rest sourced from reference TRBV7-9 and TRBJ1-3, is DTGVSQNPRHKITKRGQNVTFRCDPISEHNRLYWYRQTLGQGPEFLTYFQNEAQLEKSRLLSDRFSAERPKGSFSTLEIQRTEQGDSAMYLCASSFSGSSGNTIYFGEGSWLTVV.

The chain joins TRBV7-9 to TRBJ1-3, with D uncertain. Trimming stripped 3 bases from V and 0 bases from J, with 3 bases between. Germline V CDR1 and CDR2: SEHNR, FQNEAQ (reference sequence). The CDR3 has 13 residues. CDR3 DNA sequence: TGTGCCAGCAGCTTGAGCTCTGGAAACACCATATATTTT. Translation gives CASSLSSGNTIYF.

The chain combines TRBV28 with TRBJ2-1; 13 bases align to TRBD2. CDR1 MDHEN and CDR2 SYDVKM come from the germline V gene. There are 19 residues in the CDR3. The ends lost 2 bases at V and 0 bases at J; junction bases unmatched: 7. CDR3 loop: CASSLLLLAGGPSYNEQFF. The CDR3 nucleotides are TGTGCCAGCAGTTTACTCCTACTAGCGGGAGGGCCCTCCTACAATGAGCAGTTCTTC. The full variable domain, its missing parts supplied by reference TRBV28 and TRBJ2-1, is DVKVTQSSRYLVKRTGEKVFLECVQDMDHENMFWYRQDPGLGLRLIYFSYDVKMKEKGDIPEGYSVSREKKERFSLILESASTNQTSMYLCASSLLLLAGGPSYNEQFFGPGTRLTVL.

CDR3 region: CASSEYGVGWQFF. The CDR3 region has the DNA TGTGCCAGCAGTGAATACGGGGTGGGGTGGCAGTTCTTC. V is TRBV2 and J is TRBJ2-1; TRBD2 is a possible D gene (5 bases). Germline CDR1 reads SNHLY; CDR2 reads FYNNEI. This CDR3 contains 13 residues. Trimming removed 2 bases from V and 12 bases from J, with 14 bases in between.

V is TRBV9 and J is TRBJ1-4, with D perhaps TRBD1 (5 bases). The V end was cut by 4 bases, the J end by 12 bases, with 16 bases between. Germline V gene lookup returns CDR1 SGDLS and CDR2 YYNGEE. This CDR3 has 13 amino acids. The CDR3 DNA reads TGTGCCAGCAGCTCCGACTTGGGGGGGGAACTGTTTTTT. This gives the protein CASSSDLGGELFF.

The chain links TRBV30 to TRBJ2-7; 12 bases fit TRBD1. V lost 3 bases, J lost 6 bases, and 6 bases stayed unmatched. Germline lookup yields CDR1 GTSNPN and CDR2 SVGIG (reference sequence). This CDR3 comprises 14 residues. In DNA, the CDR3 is TGTGCCTGGAGGCCCGGGACAGGGGGCGGCGAGCAGTACTTC. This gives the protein CAWRPGTGGGEQYF.

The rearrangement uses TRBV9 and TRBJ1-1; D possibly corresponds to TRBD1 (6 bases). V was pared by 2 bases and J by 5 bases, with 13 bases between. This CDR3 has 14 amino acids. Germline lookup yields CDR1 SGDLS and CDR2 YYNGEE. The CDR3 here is CASSVLSQGTEAFF. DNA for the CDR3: TGTGCCAGCAGCGTTCTTTCTCAGGGGACTGAAGCTTTCTTT.

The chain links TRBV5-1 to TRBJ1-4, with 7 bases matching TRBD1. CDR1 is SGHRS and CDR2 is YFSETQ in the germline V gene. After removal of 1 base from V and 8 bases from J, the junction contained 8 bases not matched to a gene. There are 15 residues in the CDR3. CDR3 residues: CASSLIAGGREKLFF. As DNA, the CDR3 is TGCGCCAGCAGCTTGATCGCAGGGGGTCGCGAAAAACTGTTTTTT.

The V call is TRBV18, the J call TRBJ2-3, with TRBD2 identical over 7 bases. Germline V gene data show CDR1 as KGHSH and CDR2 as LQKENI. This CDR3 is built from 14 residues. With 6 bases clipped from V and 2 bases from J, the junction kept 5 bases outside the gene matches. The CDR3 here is CASSWGGPTDTQYF. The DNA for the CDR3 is TGTGCCAGCTCGTGGGGGGGTCCCACAGATACGCAGTATTTT.

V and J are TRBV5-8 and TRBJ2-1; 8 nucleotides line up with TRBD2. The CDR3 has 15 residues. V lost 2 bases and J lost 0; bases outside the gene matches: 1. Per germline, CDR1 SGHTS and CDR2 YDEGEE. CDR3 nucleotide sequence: TGTGCCAGCAGCTTAGCGGGAGCCTCCTACAATGAGCAGTTCTTC. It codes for CASSLAGASYNEQFF.